The entry below describes one T cell receptor beta chain. Its antigen is unidentified. Trimming cost V 4 bases and J 10 bases, with 11 bases left between them. Germline V lookup: CDR1 KGHSH, CDR2 LQKENI. This CDR3 has 13 amino acids. A second PCR, run for about 6 to 11 cycles, used a sample-barcoded 5' primer plus a J-beta primer mix. A 12-random-nucleotide template-switch adaptor tagged each cDNA molecule. TCRdb called the 5' RACE reads again in MiXCR, with one record for every CDR3 protein. The sample contains about 1.6 million distinct CDR3 sequences, about 31% of which appear only once. This record comes from a study of blood T cells in healthy people across ages. Study-level findings and limits: Diversity figures based on one million T cells were deemed too low. Long-lived donors had more naive CD4+ cells and higher diversity than aged donors.

V usage is TRBV18 and J usage is TRBJ1-6; weak D call: TRBD1 (6 bases). The source of this sequence is a woman aged 25 to 45 in good health. The sequenced sample consisted of blood. CDR3: CASSHGTPSPLHF. CDR3 bases: TGTGCCAGCTCACACGGGACACCCTCACCCCTCCACTTT.